The T cell receptor (beta chain) under discussion was sequenced for a study of human T cells and chemical hapten exposure. On the study more broadly: Variation in per-sample TCR yields came mainly from small pooled library volume differences. Whole-study findings and limits: TCRs whose frequency exceeded 1 in 1000 remained the same following DPC sensitization.

The total RNA was obtained from whole blood that was not fractionated. TCRdb reprocessed the 5' RACE reads with MiXCR, giving one entry per CDR3 protein. This table has about 140,000 distinct CDR3 sequences, 4.1% appearing once. The CDR3 contains 16 residues. The V gene end was trimmed by 4 bases and the J gene end by 6 bases; junction bases not matched to a gene: 9. CDR1 and CDR2 from the germline V gene are SGHRS and YFSETQ. This clonotype was counted at least ten times. Its antigen remains unidentified. The J gene is TRBJ2-2, the V gene TRBV5-1, with 10 bases lining up with TRBD1. The TCR was taken from a female donor in good health. The chain's CDR3 is CASSRRQGALPGELFF. The CDR3 DNA follows: TGCGCCAGCAGCAGACGACAGGGGGCGCTTCCCGGGGAGCTGTTTTTT.